These 32 T cell receptor beta chains originate from one sample sequenced in a study of T cell responses to AZD1222 COVID-19 vaccine. Profiling relied on immunoSEQ multiplex PCR, and the TCRdb table lists in-frame clones only, not all of them. The data hold about 110,000 clones, with 80% to 95% observed a single time. The material was peripheral blood, obtained 28 days after the second AZD1222 dose. The receptor source for this set is an adult who received the AZD1222 COVID-19 vaccine.

This chain joins TRBV30 and TRBJ1-1; 8 nucleotides align to TRBD1. Germline V gene sequence: CDR1 GTSNPN, CDR2 SVGIG (reference sequence). This CDR3 is 13 amino acids long. Trimming at V came to 5 bases and at J to 5 bases, leaving 7 bases not matched to a gene. CDR3: CAWGRQGTTEAFF. The CDR3 region has the DNA TGTGCCTGGGGCAGACAGGGGACGACTGAAGCTTTCTTT.

The chain links TRBV6-5 to TRBJ2-7; 9 bases are a match to TRBD1. With V trimmed by 6 bases and J by 1 base, 7 bases remained unmatched. The CDR3 is 15 residues long. Germline V gives CDR1 MNHEY, CDR2 SVGAGI. The DNA of the CDR3 is TGTGCCAGCAGACAAGGGGGGACAGGGTCCTACGAGCAGTACTTC. It specifies CASRQGGTGSYEQYF.

This clone came up a few times. The chain links TRBV7-6 to TRBJ2-7, with unresolved D. V was trimmed by 4 bases and J by 5 bases, leaving 15 bases between them. Germline lookup yields CDR1 SGHVS and CDR2 FNYEAQ. The CDR3 totals 14 residues. This chain's CDR3 is CASSSVYSNDEQYF. Here the CDR3 DNA reads TGTGCCAGCAGCTCGGTTTACAGTAACGACGAGCAGTACTTC.

This clone was detected once. Here the CDR3 DNA reads TGTGCCAGCAGTTCCATCGGACTAGCGGGGACTTACGAGCAGTACTTC. Translated: CASSSIGLAGTYEQYF. The rearrangement uses TRBV6-5 and TRBJ2-7; 12 nucleotides line up with TRBD2. Trimming cost V 4 bases and J 4 bases; bases outside gene matches: 8. CDR3 length: 16 amino acids. The germline gives CDR1 MNHEY, CDR2 SVGAGI.

The V and J genes are TRBV2 and TRBJ2-7; D gene uncertain. With 6 bases removed from V and 5 bases from J, the gap between germline ends came to 17 bases. The CDR3 is made up of 14 amino acids. Looked up from germline, CDR1 is SNHLY and CDR2 is FYNNEI. DNA for the CDR3: TGTGCCAGCAGCTCCCGACTCCCGTGGGACGAGCAGTACTTC. Its translation: CASSSRLPWDEQYF.

This CDR3 reads CASSVAPFILAGGTDTQYF. The CDR3 DNA is TGTGCCAGCAGCGTAGCCCCATTCATTCTAGCGGGAGGGACAGATACGCAGTATTTT. The chain has TRBV9 and TRBJ2-3, with 12 bases that match TRBD2. The germline V gene has CDR1 SGDLS and CDR2 YYNGEE. The CDR3 sequence is 19 residues long. J lost 3 bases, V lost 0 bases, and 11 bases had no gene match.

The V and J genes are TRBV2 and TRBJ2-2; D remains unclear. Trimming shortened V by 7 bases and J by 7 bases, and 10 bases separated the two germline ends. CDR3 length equals 12 residues. The germline CDR1 and CDR2 sequences are SNHLY and FYNNEI. This chain's CDR3 is CASIFPDGELFF. Written as DNA, the CDR3 is TGTGCCAGCATTTTCCCGGACGGGGAGCTGTTTTTT.

The chain employs TRBV10-3 and TRBJ1-1; a possible D gene is TRBD1 (5 bases). The CDR3 extends over 14 amino acids. Trimming pared 2 bases from V and 1 base from J, leaving 8 bases between. The germline V gene has CDR1 ENHRY and CDR2 SYGVKD. The CDR3 sequence is CAISEKGRNTEAFF. The CDR3 nucleotides are TGTGCCATCAGTGAGAAGGGGAGGAACACTGAAGCTTTCTTT.

This chain connects TRBV6-5 to TRBJ2-7, with no clear D. Germline CDR1 is MNHEY and CDR2 is SVGAGI. Trimming left V 2 bases short and J 8 bases short, with 13 bases between. The CDR3 is 13 amino acids. CDR3 sequence: CASSYETLGKQYF. CDR3 nucleotides: TGTGCCAGCAGTTACGAGACTTTGGGCAAGCAGTACTTC.

This chain connects TRBV7-9 to TRBJ2-3, with D possibly TRBD1 on 5 matching bases. Germline CDR1 is SEHNR and CDR2 is FQNEAQ (reference sequence). This CDR3 contains 17 residues. V shed 4 bases and J shed 3 bases, with 20 bases lying between them. Here the CDR3 reads CASSSPTQGVGTDTQYF. CDR3 nucleotides: TGTGCCAGCAGCTCACCTACCCAGGGTGTAGGTACAGATACGCAGTATTTT.

This chain joins TRBV5-1 and TRBJ1-2, with D possibly TRBD1 on 6 matching bases. V dropped 2 bases and J dropped 7 bases, with 18 bases sitting between them. The CDR3 has 15 residues. Germline values: CDR1 SGHRS, CDR2 YFSETQ. The CDR3 protein is CASSFSATGGGGYTF. The CDR3 DNA sequence: TGCGCCAGCAGCTTTAGCGCGACAGGAGGGGGTGGCTACACCTTC. The full variable domain, its missing parts supplied by reference TRBV5-1 and TRBJ1-2, is KAGVTQTPRYLIKTRGQQVTLSCSPISGHRSVSWYQQTPGQGLQFLFEYFSETQRNKGNFPGRFSGRQFSNSRSEMNVSTLELGDSALYLCASSFSATGGGGYTFGSGTRLTVV.

The chain recombines TRBV11-3 with TRBJ2-1; D gene unclear. CDR1 and CDR2 (germline): SGHNT, YENEEA. The CDR3 spans 14 residues. Trimming stripped 0 bases from V and 7 bases from J, with 10 bases between. The CDR3 region has the DNA TGTGCCAGCAGCTTAGACTCCCGCCAGAATGAGCAGTTCTTC. It is translated as CASSLDSRQNEQFF.

This clone has a single count. The genes are TRBV5-1 and TRBJ1-2; D is unresolved. The CDR3 loop spans 13 amino acids. Germline CDR1 SGHRS, CDR2 YFSETQ. V lost 0 bases to trimming and J lost 3 bases, with 6 bases between them. This CDR3 is CASSLVSDYGYTF. As DNA, the CDR3 is TGCGCCAGCAGCTTGGTGTCAGACTATGGCTACACCTTC.

A single count supports this clone. The V gene is TRBV5-6, the J gene TRBJ1-2; no clear D gene. Germline V gene lookup returns CDR1 SGHDT and CDR2 YYEEEE. The CDR3 length is 15 residues. The V gene lost 1 base and the J gene lost 2 bases, with 12 bases spanning the gap. The CDR3 DNA reads TGTGCCAGCAGCTTGATCGGGAATACCAACTATGGCTACACCTTC. It codes for CASSLIGNTNYGYTF.

The V and J genes are TRBV4-3 and TRBJ1-1; perhaps TRBD1 as D (5 bases). Trimming left V 6 bases short and J 4 bases short, with 12 bases between. CDR3 length: 13 amino acids. The germline V gene has CDR1 LGHNA and CDR2 YSLEER. The CDR3 protein is CASSIGGSTEAFF. The CDR3 region has the DNA TGCGCCAGCAGTATCGGGGGGAGCACTGAAGCTTTCTTT.

The chain employs TRBV5-4 and TRBJ1-3; a weak D match, TRBD1 (5 bases). Trimming left V 3 bases short and J 0 bases short, with 13 bases between. This CDR3 is 16 amino acids long. CDR1 and CDR2 from the germline V gene are SGHNT and YYREEE (reference sequence). In DNA, the CDR3 is TGTGCCAGCAGCTCAGCGGGACGGCTCTCTGGAAACACCATATATTTT. Translation: CASSSAGRLSGNTIYF.

V usage is TRBV10-3 and J usage is TRBJ2-3; perhaps D is TRBD1 or TRBD2 (5 bases each). The CDR3 spans 15 residues. Germline V gives CDR1 ENHRY, CDR2 SYGVKD. Trimming removed 4 bases at V and 2 bases at J, with 13 bases between. The CDR3, as DNA: TGTGCCATCAGTGCCGGGACGAGACCCACAGATACGCAGTATTTT. Translating it yields CAISAGTRPTDTQYF.

The chain recombines TRBV6-2 or TRBV6-3 with TRBJ1-5, with D maybe TRBD1 (5 bases). CDR3 size: 17 residues. The ends were cut back, 6 bases at V and 6 bases at J, with 24 bases in the middle. The V gene's germline CDR1 is MNHEY and CDR2 SVGEGT. This CDR3 is CASSNVPTGARGQPQHF. As DNA, the CDR3 is TGTGCCAGCAGCAACGTCCCAACCGGGGCACGGGGTCAGCCCCAGCATTTT.

The chain is built from TRBV30 and TRBJ2-7; D is ambiguous. Per germline, CDR1 GTSNPN and CDR2 SVGIG (reference sequence). The CDR3 has 15 residues. Trimming took 0 bases from V and 3 from J, leaving 15 bases between them. The CDR3 DNA reads TGTGCCTGGAGTGTAAAGTTTATGCCGTACTACGAGCAGTACTTC. Protein: CAWSVKFMPYYEQYF.

This rearrangement joins TRBV28 to TRBJ2-7; D might be TRBD2 (6 bases). V lost 9 bases to trimming and J lost 3 bases, with 18 bases between them. CDR1 MDHEN and CDR2 SYDVKM come from the germline V gene. The CDR3 loop spans 14 amino acids. CDR3 in amino acids: CASMTRDWNYEQYF. DNA of the CDR3: TGTGCCAGTATGACCCGGGACTGGAACTACGAGCAGTACTTC. The full variable domain, in which reference TRBV28 and TRBJ2-7 provide the parts outside the CDR3, is DVKVTQSSRYLVKRTGEKVFLECVQDMDHENMFWYRQDPGLGLRLIYFSYDVKMKEKGDIPEGYSVSREKKERFSLILESASTNQTSMYLCASMTRDWNYEQYFGPGTRLTVT.

The chain carries TRBV30 and TRBJ1-4; D remains ambiguous. CDR1 is GTSNPN and CDR2 is SVGIG in the germline V gene (reference sequence). V shed 5 bases and J shed 7 bases, with 14 bases lying between them. The length of the CDR3 is 13 residues. The CDR3 region has the DNA TGTGCCTGGGCGGGAGGCTTTGGTGAAAAACTGTTTTTT. Translated: CAWAGGFGEKLFF.

The chain employs TRBV9 and TRBJ2-2; possible D gene TRBD1, 6 bases. Germline values: CDR1 SGDLS, CDR2 YYNGEE. V dropped 3 bases and J dropped 5 bases, with 11 bases sitting between them. The CDR3 sequence is 14 residues long. The CDR3 DNA reads as TGTGCCAGCAGCGCTACCAGGGGTACCGGGGAGCTGTTTTTT. This translates into CASSATRGTGELFF.

This chain joins TRBV4-1 and TRBJ2-1, with a tentative D call TRBD2 (5 bases). The germline CDR1 and CDR2 sequences are MGHRA and YSYEKL. The CDR3 extends over 14 amino acids. Trimming stripped 0 bases from V and 6 bases from J, with 9 bases between. Here the CDR3 reads CASSQEVRGNEQFF. The CDR3 region has the DNA TGCGCCAGCAGCCAAGAAGTCCGGGGCAATGAGCAGTTCTTC.

In this sample, this clone turned up once. The V and J genes are TRBV7-3 and TRBJ2-2, with 9 bases that match TRBD2. Germline V gene sequence: CDR1 SGHTA, CDR2 FQGTGA. Losses at the gene ends were 5 bases for V and 5 bases for J; bases not matched to a gene: 9. This CDR3 spans 16 amino acids. Here the CDR3 reads CASSPSALAGTGELFF. Here the CDR3 DNA reads TGTGCCAGCAGCCCTTCGGCGCTAGCGGGGACCGGGGAGCTGTTTTTT.

This rearrangement joins TRBV29-1 to TRBJ2-5; 7 nucleotides align to TRBD1. This CDR3 has 13 residues. From germline, CDR1 is SQVTM and CDR2 ANQGSEA. The junction had 5 bases not matched to a gene; V was cut back by 7 bases and J by 0 bases. The CDR3 DNA reads as TGCAGCGGGGGACAGACGTACCAAGAGACCCAGTACTTC. This sequence encodes CSGGQTYQETQYF.

CDR3 region: CASSSTLVNTEAFF. CDR3 in DNA: TGTGCCAGCAGCTCCACTCTAGTGAACACTGAAGCTTTCTTT. The rearrangement joins TRBV13 to TRBJ1-1; D is undetermined. Germline V gene data show CDR1 as PRHDT and CDR2 as FYEKMQ (reference sequence). This CDR3 has 14 residues. The V and J ends lost 4 bases and 0 bases respectively, with 9 bases between them.

The chain combines TRBV3-1 (or the pseudogene TRBV3-2) with TRBJ1-1, with D unresolved. The germline CDR1 and CDR2 sequences are LGHDT and YNNKEL (reference sequence). The germline V and J ends were trimmed by 5 bases and 1 base, with 11 bases remaining between them. This CDR3 is 14 amino acids long. CDR3 residues: CASSFSGPNTEAFF. CDR3 sequence (DNA): TGTGCCAGCAGCTTCTCCGGACCGAACACTGAAGCTTTCTTT.

This rearrangement joins TRBV3-1 (or the pseudogene TRBV3-2) to TRBJ2-5; perhaps TRBD2 as D (5 bases). Germline values: CDR1 LGHDT, CDR2 YNNKEL (reference sequence). The CDR3 has 14 amino acids. Trimming removed 0 bases at V and 5 bases at J, with 10 bases between. CDR3 amino acids: CASSQDPGSETQYF. The DNA of the CDR3 is TGTGCCAGCAGCCAAGATCCGGGGTCGGAGACCCAGTACTTC.

The DNA for the CDR3 is TGTGCCAGCAGTGAGTACAGGGGCTCTGGAAACACCATATATTTT. It codes for CASSEYRGSGNTIYF. The chain uses TRBV2 and TRBJ1-3, with 7 bases lining up with TRBD1. The V segment lost 3 bases and the J segment 0 bases; nucleotides outside the gene matches: 2. Looked up from germline, CDR1 is SNHLY and CDR2 is FYNNEI. The CDR3 has 15 amino acids. The whole variable domain, filled in from reference TRBV2 and TRBJ1-3, reads EPEVTQTPSHQVTQMGQEVILRCVPISNHLYFYWYRQILGQKVEFLVSFYNNEISEKSEIFDDQFSVERPDGSNFTLKIRSTKLEDSAMYFCASSEYRGSGNTIYFGEGSWLTVV.

The chain uses TRBV4-2 and TRBJ1-4; D gene unclear. The V end was cut by 0 bases, the J end by 5 bases, with 10 bases between. The CDR3 has 15 residues. CDR1 is LGHNA and CDR2 is YNFKEQ in the germline V gene. CDR3 region: CASSQEDRTNEKLFF. The DNA of the CDR3 is TGTGCCAGCAGCCAAGAGGACCGGACGAATGAAAAACTGTTTTTT.

The chain combines TRBV5-5 with TRBJ1-6, with TRBD1 identical over 8 bases. Germline values: CDR1 SGHKS, CDR2 YYEKEE (reference sequence). Trimming took 3 bases from V and 5 from J; bases not matched to a gene: 16. The CDR3 consists of 19 residues. CDR3 DNA sequence: TGTGCCAGCAGCTCGTCCCGGGACAGGTTCTTCATCCATAATTCACCCCTCCACTTT. Its translation is CASSSSRDRFFIHNSPLHF.

The V and J genes are TRBV5-1 and TRBJ1-2; no firm D call. The CDR3 has 14 amino acids. V lost 0 bases and J lost 0, with 6 bases in between. Germline-derived CDR1 and CDR2 are SGHRS and YFSETQ. The CDR3 region is CASSLDSPNYGYTF. CDR3 nucleotide sequence: TGCGCCAGCAGCTTGGACAGTCCTAACTATGGCTACACCTTC.